The 27 T cell receptor beta chains below all came from one sample that was sequenced in a study of regulatory T cells in long-lasting Graves disease. The time point was: newly diagnosed GD, antithyroid drugs for less than 3 months. PBMC RNA was the source of the TCR library. The TCR beta library used iRepertoire HTBI primers with Arm-PCR amplification of CDR3. TCRdb reprocessed the multiplex PCR reads via MiXCR and lists one record per CDR3 protein. The data show roughly 530,000 distinct CDR3 sequences, more than 15% seen once. These data are also associated with another study on T cells in Graves' hyperthyroidism and ophthalmopathy.

This material consisted of peripheral blood mononuclear cells (PBMCs), taken at new diagnosis, from a patient treated with antithyroid drugs. The source of these receptors is a woman aged 40 to 65 with Graves disease.

There are many counts of this clonotype. The chain couples TRBV20-1 to TRBJ2-1; D unclear. The CDR3 is 13 amino acids. Germline CDR1 DFQATT, CDR2 SNEGSKA (reference sequence). Trimming took 2 bases from V and 3 from J, leaving 8 bases between them. The CDR3 protein is CSARRLVYNEQFF. In DNA form, the CDR3 reads TGCAGTGCTAGAAGGCTAGTCTACAATGAGCAGTTCTTC.

This clonotype was seen more than once but under ten times. V is TRBV5-1 and J is TRBJ1-2; D possibly corresponds to TRBD1 (5 bases). Germline CDR1 is SGHRS and CDR2 is YFSETQ. Trimming took 3 bases from V and 8 from J, leaving 11 bases between them. The CDR3 runs 12 residues. CDR3 bases: TGCGCCAGCAGCTCGCCCGGGGGAGGCTACACCTTC. Amino acids: CASSSPGGGYTF.

This clonotype came up many times. The J gene is TRBJ2-3, the V gene TRBV2; D gene uncertain. The CDR3 spans 12 residues. V lost 8 bases and J 2 bases, leaving 8 bases between the germline ends. Germline lookup yields CDR1 SNHLY and CDR2 FYNNEI. CDR3 region: CASEMYTDTQYF. CDR3 nucleotide sequence: TGTGCCAGCGAGATGTACACAGATACGCAGTATTTT.

The rearrangement joins TRBV29-1 to TRBJ1-3; D is ambiguous. This CDR3 comprises 13 residues. CDR1 and CDR2 from the germline V gene are SQVTM and ANQGSEA. V shed 7 bases and J shed 0 bases, with 10 bases lying between them. The CDR3 region is CSAQRSSGNTIYF. CDR3 in DNA: TGCAGCGCCCAGCGGAGCTCTGGAAACACCATATATTTT.

In its sample, this clonotype was seen a few times. This chain uses TRBV12-3 or TRBV12-4 with TRBJ1-6, with D uncertain. This CDR3 comprises 16 residues. V lost 4 bases and J lost 5, with 15 bases in between. CDR3 protein: CASSSGPLIHNSPLHF. The CDR3 nucleotides are TGTGCCAGCAGTTCCGGGCCCCTAATTCATAATTCACCCCTCCACTTT.

V is TRBV14 and J is TRBJ1-2; no clear D. V was shortened by 5 bases and J by 8 bases, with 12 bases between the two germline ends. Germline V CDR1 and CDR2: SGHDN, FVKESK. The CDR3 is 12 residues long. This CDR3 reads CASSSTGPGYTF. DNA of the CDR3: TGTGCCAGCAGCTCTACCGGGCCGGGCTACACCTTC.

This chain uses TRBV12-3 or TRBV12-4 with TRBJ2-2, with D possibly TRBD1 on 6 matching bases. The CDR3 runs to 16 residues. Trimming cost V 7 bases and J 2 bases, with 17 bases left between them. The DNA of the CDR3 is TGTGCCAGCACCACATCCGGGACAAGCAACACCGGGGAGCTGTTTTTT. It is translated as CASTTSGTSNTGELFF.

Many counts were recorded for this clonotype. This chain joins TRBV6-1 and TRBJ2-7; possibly TRBD2 for D (5 bases). Germline CDR1 MNHNS, CDR2 SASEGT. The CDR3 is 14 residues long. The V end lost 5 bases, the J end lost 6 bases, and 17 bases lay between the germline ends. Here the CDR3 reads CASSLRTGVVEQYF. CDR3 nucleotide sequence: TGTGCCAGCAGTCTCCGGACCGGGGTAGTCGAGCAGTACTTC.

There are many counts of this clonotype. The gene calls are TRBV20-1 and TRBJ2-3; 10 bases map to TRBD2. CDR1 and CDR2 (germline): DFQATT, SNEGSKA (reference sequence). V shed 3 bases and J 6 bases; nucleotides not matched to a gene: 9. The CDR3 spans 15 residues. The CDR3 DNA sequence: TGCAGTGCTAGTCCCCTAGCGGGGGATTATGATACGCAGTATTTT. It translates to CSASPLAGDYDTQYF.

This clonotype was picked up many times. The gene calls are TRBV30 and TRBJ1-2; 11 bases agree with TRBD1. The germline gives CDR1 GTSNPN, CDR2 SVGIG (reference sequence). The CDR3 covers 15 residues. After removal of 5 bases from V and 6 bases from J, the junction contained 11 bases not matched to a gene. The CDR3 sequence is CAWFPPGTGGHGYTF. As DNA, the CDR3 is TGTGCCTGGTTCCCCCCCGGGACAGGGGGACATGGCTACACCTTC. Variable domain in full (rest from reference TRBV30 and TRBJ1-2): SQTIHQWPATLVQPVGSPLSLECTVEGTSNPNLYWYRQAAGRGLQLLFYSVGIGQISSEVPQNLSASRPQDRQFILSSKKLLLSDSGFYLCAWFPPGTGGHGYTFGSGTRLTVV.

V usage is TRBV20-1 and J usage is TRBJ1-5; unclear D gene. The germline V and J ends were trimmed by 3 bases and 3 bases, with 12 bases remaining between them. The CDR3 covers 14 residues. Looked up from germline, CDR1 is DFQATT and CDR2 is SNEGSKA (reference sequence). In nucleotides, the CDR3 is TGCAGTGCTAGCCGCGGGCTCCTCAATCAGCCCCAGCATTTT. Its translation: CSASRGLLNQPQHF.

The chain is built from TRBV10-3 and TRBJ1-1; 9 bases match TRBD1. CDR1 and CDR2 (germline): ENHRY, SYGVKD. Trimming took 4 bases from V and 6 from J; bases not matched to a gene: 6. There are 14 residues in the CDR3. CDR3 nucleotides: TGTGCCATCAGTGCCGGGACAGGGAGCCCTGAAGCTTTCTTT. Translating gives CAISAGTGSPEAFF.

This clonotype turned up a few times. This sequence joins TRBV7-2 and TRBJ1-2; a possible D gene is TRBD1 (5 bases). Trimming took 3 bases from V and 2 from J, leaving 13 bases between them. This CDR3 spans 15 amino acids. CDR1 is SGHTA, CDR2 FQGNSA, per germline. The CDR3 is CASSFYRGSNYGYTF. DNA of the CDR3: TGTGCCAGCAGCTTTTACCGGGGCAGCAACTATGGCTACACCTTC.

This clonotype occurred many times. The chain links TRBV7-9 to TRBJ2-2; D is possibly TRBD2 (6 bases). Germline-derived CDR1 and CDR2 are SEHNR and FQNEAQ (reference sequence). The CDR3 covers 17 residues. Deletions cut 7 bases from V and 4 bases from J, with 22 bases between. The CDR3 loop is CASIPRAEGRVTGELFF. The CDR3 bases are TGTGCCAGCATCCCTCGTGCGGAGGGAAGAGTCACCGGGGAGCTGTTTTTT.

This clonotype came up many times. The chain carries TRBV20-1 and TRBJ1-6; TRBD1 is a possible D gene (6 bases). CDR1 is DFQATT, CDR2 SNEGSKA, per germline (reference sequence). V dropped 6 bases and J dropped 8 bases, with 14 bases sitting between them. The CDR3 runs 13 residues. CDR3: CSAETGVDSPLHF. The CDR3 DNA is TGCAGTGCCGAGACAGGTGTGGATTCACCCCTCCACTTT.

This clonotype occurred once. A much larger clone lies a single base off, so this may be a read error. In this CDR3 the conserved last residue, phenylalanine or tryptophan, is missing, so a read error is likely. V usage is TRBV3-1 and J usage is TRBJ1-2; the D gene is possibly TRBD1 (6 bases). Germline V gene lookup returns CDR1 LGHDT and CDR2 YNNKEL (reference sequence). The CDR3 is made up of 15 amino acids. V lost 0 bases to trimming and J lost 2 bases, with 10 bases between them. CDR3 protein: CASSQEVGGNYGYTL. CDR3 DNA: TGTGCCAGCAGCCAAGAGGTTGGGGGCAACTATGGCTACACCCTC.

The J gene is TRBJ1-3, the V gene TRBV6-2 or TRBV6-3, with 7 bases matching TRBD1. Germline V gives CDR1 MNHEY, CDR2 SVGEGT. Losses at the gene ends were 0 bases for V and 0 bases for J; bases not matched to a gene: 2. The CDR3 is 16 residues long. In nucleotides, the CDR3 is TGTGCCAGCAGTTACTCAGGGGGCGACTCTGGAAACACCATATATTTT. Protein sequence: CASSYSGGDSGNTIYF.

The gene calls are TRBV7-2 and TRBJ2-4, with D uncertain. This CDR3 comprises 13 residues. Trimming took 4 bases from V and 3 from J, leaving 7 bases between them. The V gene's germline CDR1 is SGHTA and CDR2 FQGNSA. CDR3 in amino acids: CASSSYGKNIQYF. For the CDR3, the DNA is TGTGCCAGCAGCTCATACGGCAAAAACATTCAGTACTTC.

In this sample, this clonotype turned up many times. V gene TRBV9 combines with J gene TRBJ1-1; no reliable D call. CDR1 and CDR2 (germline): SGDLS, YYNGEE. Trimming took 0 bases from V and 4 from J, leaving 7 bases between them. The CDR3 length is 13 residues. This CDR3 reads CASSVGGSTEAFF. The CDR3 nucleotides read TGTGCCAGCAGCGTAGGGGGTTCCACTGAAGCTTTCTTT.

This clonotype was counted a few times. J is TRBJ1-5 and V is TRBV20-1; no reliable D call. Germline CDR1 DFQATT, CDR2 SNEGSKA (reference sequence). The V gene lost 7 bases and the J gene lost 1 base, with 11 bases spanning the gap. The CDR3 is 13 residues long. The DNA for the CDR3 is TGCAGTGGAATCGCTGGAAGCAATCAGCCCCAGCATTTT. Amino acids: CSGIAGSNQPQHF.

Details on this clonotype: A much larger clone sits a single nucleotide away, making a read error possible. The V call is TRBV7-3, the J call TRBJ2-4, with D tentatively TRBD2 (5 bases). The J call is in doubt because the DNA end fits TRBJ2-1 better. The CDR3 length is 13 residues. CDR1 is SGHTA, CDR2 FQGTGA, per germline. This CDR3 is CASSLNGVSFQFF. The CDR3 nucleotides are TGTGCCAGCAGCTTAAACGGGGTCTCCTTCCAGTTCTTC.

This chain links TRBV19 with TRBJ2-7; D gene unclear. Trimming shortened V by 3 bases and J by 3 bases, and 12 bases separated the two germline ends. The CDR3 runs 14 residues. Per the germline V gene, CDR1 is LNHDA and CDR2 is SQIVND (reference sequence). CDR3 residues: CASSITYPNYEQYF. The CDR3 DNA sequence: TGTGCCAGTAGTATTACCTACCCCAACTACGAGCAGTACTTC.

Points on this clonotype: It may be a read error: a sequence one base away is much more abundant. The conserved closing phenylalanine or tryptophan is absent in this CDR3, likely reflecting a read error. The rearrangement links TRBV6-9 to TRBJ1-1, with D unclear. Germline CDR1 is MNHGY and CDR2 is SVAAGI. The CDR3 totals 13 residues. V was cut by 3 bases and J by 11 bases, with 16 bases left in between. The CDR3 protein is CASSYMEDSWAFL. The CDR3 bases are TGTGCCAGCAGTTACATGGAGGACTCTTGGGCTTTCCTT.

The chain uses TRBV20-1 and TRBJ2-3; 14 nucleotides match TRBD2. The germline V gene encodes CDR1 DFQATT and CDR2 SNEGSKA (reference sequence). V was clipped by 4 bases and J by 6 bases; unmatched bases: 9. This CDR3 contains 16 residues. CDR3 residues: CSATSRLAGGRDTQYF. Written as DNA, the CDR3 is TGCAGTGCTACTTCCCGACTAGCGGGGGGGCGGGATACGCAGTATTTT.

This chain uses TRBV24-1 with TRBJ2-3; D is uncertain. There are 13 residues in the CDR3. Germline V gene sequence: CDR1 KGHDR, CDR2 SFDVKD. The V end lost 4 bases, the J end lost 0 bases, and 4 bases lay between the germline ends. CDR3 residues: CATSETSTDTQYF. The CDR3 nucleotides read TGTGCCACCAGTGAGACAAGCACAGATACGCAGTATTTT.

This chain links TRBV14 with TRBJ1-4; D ambiguous. Germline V gene data show CDR1 as SGHDN and CDR2 as FVKESK. V was clipped by 4 bases and J by 8 bases, with 11 bases between them. The CDR3 runs 13 residues. For the CDR3, the DNA is TGTGCCAGCAGCCGGGGTTATTGGGAAAAACTGTTTTTT. As protein: CASSRGYWEKLFF.

This clonotype was picked up a small number of times. V gene TRBV13 combines with J gene TRBJ1-2; 7 bases are a match to TRBD1. CDR1 is PRHDT and CDR2 is FYEKMQ in the germline V gene (reference sequence). With V trimmed by 5 bases and J by 0 bases, 6 bases remained unmatched. The CDR3 runs to 15 residues. CDR3 residues: CASSPGTAANYGYTF. For the CDR3, the DNA is TGTGCCAGCAGCCCCGGGACAGCCGCTAACTATGGCTACACCTTC.